One sample yielded the 3 T cell receptor beta chains listed below, sequenced in a study of blood T cell repertoires in COVID-19. The protocol was immunoSEQ multiplex PCR, while the TCRdb copy is restricted to in-frame clones and leaves out a portion. The table shows approximately 250,000 clones, with about 89% occurring only once. What was sequenced was peripheral blood. Receptors originate from a woman aged 55-70 years who had recovered from COVID-19.

Only a few counts were recorded for this clone. The chain employs TRBV5-4 and TRBJ2-5, with D possibly being TRBD2 (5 bases). CDR1 is SGHNT, CDR2 YYREEE, per germline (reference sequence). Deletions cut 0 bases from V and 5 bases from J, with 14 bases between. CDR3 length equals 15 residues. The CDR3 region has the DNA TGTGCCAGCAGCTTGGTGGCAGGCGGCGGGGAGACCCAGTACTTC. This translates into CASSLVAGGGETQYF.

CDR3 sequence: CASSRRRGTEAFF. CDR3 nucleotide sequence: TGTGCCAGCAGCCGCAGACGGGGCACTGAAGCTTTCTTT. J is TRBJ1-1 and V is TRBV6-2 or TRBV6-3, with D uncertain. Trimming left V 6 bases short and J 4 bases short, with 12 bases between. CDR1 is MNHEY, CDR2 SVGEGT, per germline. This CDR3 is 13 amino acids long.

The chain recombines TRBV28 with TRBJ2-5; a weak D match, TRBD1 (6 bases). Per germline, CDR1 MDHEN and CDR2 SYDVKM. Trimming pared 7 bases from V and 3 bases from J, leaving 15 bases between. CDR3 length: 14 amino acids. CDR3 sequence (DNA): TGTGCCAGCACCCTAGGGGGATCTGAAGAGACCCAGTACTTC. Its translation is CASTLGGSEETQYF.